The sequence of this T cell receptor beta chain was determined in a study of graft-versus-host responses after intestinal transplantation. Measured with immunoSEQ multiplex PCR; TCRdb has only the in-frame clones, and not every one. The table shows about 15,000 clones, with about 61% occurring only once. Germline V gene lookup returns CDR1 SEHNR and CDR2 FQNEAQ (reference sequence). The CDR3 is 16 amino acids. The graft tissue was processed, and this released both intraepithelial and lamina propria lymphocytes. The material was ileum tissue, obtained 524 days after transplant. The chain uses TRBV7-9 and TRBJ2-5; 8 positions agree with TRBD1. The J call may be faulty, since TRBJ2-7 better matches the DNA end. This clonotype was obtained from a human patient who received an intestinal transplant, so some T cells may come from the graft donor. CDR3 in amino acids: CASSVGTGGKSYEQYF. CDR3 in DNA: TGTGCCAGCAGCGTCGGGACAGGTGGTAAGTCCTACGAGCAGTACTTC.